The rows below give T cell receptor beta chains drawn from one sample of a study of T cells in Graves' hyperthyroidism and ophthalmopathy. TCRdb fed the multiplex PCR reads into MiXCR, producing one record per CDR3 protein. The data show some 560,000 distinct CDR3 sequences, more than 15% seen once. Specimen: blood. The origin of the receptors is a woman aged 25-40 years with Graves' hyperthyroidism. Both conserved end residues are part of each CDR3. The D gene is left open where the match is weak. Clone size appears in some rows only: once, few, many, or a class for an expanded clone.

clone_size	j_call	v_call	d_call	cdr3_aa	cdr3_nt
many	TRBJ2-3	TRBV18	TRBD1	CASSPPQGAHTDTQYF	TGTGCCAGCTCACCACCTCAGGGGGCGCACACAGATACGCAGTATTTT
many	TRBJ2-1	TRBV19	TRBD2	CASSIDLRSGGYNEQFF	TGTGCCAGTAGTATAGATCTAAGAAGCGGGGGGTACAATGAGCAGTTCTTC
many	TRBJ2-7	TRBV28	.	CASSLRVSYEQYF	TGTGCCAGCAGTTTAAGGGTTAGCTACGAGCAGTACTTC
many	TRBJ2-2	TRBV27	TRBD2	CASSFTSGSTGELFF	TGTGCCAGCAGTTTCACTAGCGGGAGCACCGGGGAGCTGTTTTTT
.	TRBJ1-2	TRBV5-4	.	CASSLSVLPNYGYTF	TGTGCCAGCAGCTTGTCTGTCCTTCCTAACTATGGCTACACCTTC
.	TRBJ1-6	TRBV20-1	TRBD1	CSARESATGAGSPLHF	TGCAGTGCTAGAGAATCCGCGACAGGGGCTGGGTCACCCCTCCACTTT
.	TRBJ2-1	TRBV5-5	.	CASSWDFSSYNEQFF	TGTGCCAGCAGCTGGGACTTTAGCTCCTACAATGAGCAGTTCTTC
.	TRBJ1-6	TRBV27	.	CASSSPGPSDSPLHF	TGTGCCAGCAGTTCACCGGGACCGTCGGATTCACCCCTCCACTTT
many	TRBJ2-7	TRBV20-1	.	CSVGEKAYEQYF	TGCAGTGTGGGGGAGAAAGCCTACGAGCAGTACTTC
.	TRBJ2-2	TRBV19	.	CASTVTDTRTGELFF	TGTGCCAGTACCGTAACGGACACCCGGACCGGGGAGCTGTTTTTT
.	TRBJ2-7	TRBV9	.	CASSVTAATYEQYF	TGTGCCAGCAGCGTAACAGCAGCCACCTACGAGCAGTACTTC
.	TRBJ2-1	TRBV10-3	.	CAISEGGGIPYNEQFF	TGTGCCATCAGTGAGGGTGGGGGGATCCCCTACAATGAGCAGTTCTTC
many	TRBJ2-3	TRBV6-5	.	CASSYSPVRSSGTQYF	TGTGCCAGCAGTTACTCGCCAGTTAGGTCCTCGGGTACGCAGTATTTT
.	TRBJ2-1	TRBV20-1	TRBD2	CSPTSGEFNNEQFF	TGCAGTCCGACTAGCGGTGAATTTAACAATGAGCAGTTCTTC
.	TRBJ2-1	TRBV11-1	.	CASSWVLGGTGNEQFF	TGTGCCAGCAGTTGGGTTTTGGGCGGGACCGGGAATGAGCAGTTCTTC
many	TRBJ1-2	TRBV5-6	.	CASSLALLQVRGGYTF	TGTGCCAGCAGCTTGGCCTTACTACAGGTGAGAGGCGGCTACACCTTC
many	TRBJ2-7	TRBV20-1	.	CSATEVAPTYEQYF	TGCAGTGCTACCGAAGTAGCGCCAACCTACGAGCAGTACTTC
few	TRBJ1-1	TRBV18	.	CASSPTSTEAFF	TGTGCCAGCTCACCGACGAGCACTGAAGCTTTCTTT
many	TRBJ2-1	TRBV12-3/TRBV12-4	TRBD2	CASSSPLAGDTYNEQFF	TGTGCCAGCAGTTCCCCCCTAGCGGGAGACACCTACAATGAGCAGTTCTTC
many	TRBJ2-1	TRBV20-1	TRBD2	CSASGLAGPKQFF	TGCAGTGCGTCGGGACTAGCGGGACCTAAGCAGTTCTTC
few	TRBJ1-1	TRBV2	.	CASQGADSTEAFF	TGTGCCAGCCAAGGGGCAGACAGCACTGAAGCTTTCTTT
many	TRBJ2-3	TRBV20-1	.	CSARVGVDTQYF	TGCAGTGCTAGGGTCGGCGTAGATACGCAGTATTTT
many	TRBJ1-2	TRBV10-3	TRBD1	CAISVKPQGVYGYTF	TGTGCCATCAGTGTGAAACCACAGGGGGTCTATGGCTACACCTTC
many	TRBJ2-3	TRBV11-2	.	CASSFGSPASTDTQYF	TGTGCCAGCAGCTTCGGAAGCCCGGCCAGCACAGATACGCAGTATTTT
many	TRBJ2-3	TRBV3-1	TRBD2	CASSPGLVMTDTQYF	TGTGCCAGCAGCCCGGGACTAGTGATGACAGATACGCAGTATTTT
few	TRBJ1-5	TRBV4-2	.	CASSQDGTLYQPQHF	TGTGCCAGCAGCCAAGACGGGACCCTATATCAGCCCCAGCATTTT
.	TRBJ2-7	TRBV6-2/TRBV6-3	TRBD1	CASSKGDSLSYEQYF	TGTGCCAGCAGTAAGGGGGACAGCCTCTCCTACGAGCAGTACTTC
.	TRBJ2-1	TRBV5-1	TRBD2	CASSLGGRAYHEQFF	TGCGCCAGCAGCTTGGGCGGGAGGGCCTACCATGAGCAGTTCTTC
many	TRBJ2-7	TRBV20-1	TRBD1	CSARGDRGPGEQYF	TGCAGTGCTAGAGGTGACAGGGGGCCTGGCGAGCAGTACTTC
many	TRBJ2-3	TRBV3-1	TRBD2	CASSSLAASTDTQYF	TGTGCCAGCAGCTCACTAGCGGCTAGCACAGATACGCAGTATTTT